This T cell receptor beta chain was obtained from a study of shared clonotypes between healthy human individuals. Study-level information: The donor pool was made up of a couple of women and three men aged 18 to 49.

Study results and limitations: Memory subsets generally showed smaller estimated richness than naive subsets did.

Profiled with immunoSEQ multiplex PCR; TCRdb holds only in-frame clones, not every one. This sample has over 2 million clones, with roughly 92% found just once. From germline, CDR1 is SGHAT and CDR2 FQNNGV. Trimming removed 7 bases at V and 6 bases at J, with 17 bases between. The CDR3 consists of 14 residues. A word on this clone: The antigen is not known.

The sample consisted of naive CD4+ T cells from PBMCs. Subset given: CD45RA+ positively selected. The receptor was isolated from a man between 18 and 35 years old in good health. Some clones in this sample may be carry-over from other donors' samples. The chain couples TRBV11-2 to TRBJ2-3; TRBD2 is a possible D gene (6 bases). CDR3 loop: CASTFRGKADTQYF. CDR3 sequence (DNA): TGTGCCAGCACCTTCCGGGGGAAGGCGGATACGCAGTATTTT.